Sequencing of this TCR beta chain was carried out in a study of T cells in Graves' hyperthyroidism and ophthalmopathy. Amplification yielded TCR beta CDR3 regions, with RNA transcripts as the source. HTBI primers were the set used in a first-round RT-PCR of the TCR CDR3. One entry per CDR3 protein, called by TCRdb with MiXCR from the multiplex PCR reads. The sample has about 560,000 distinct CDR3 sequences, over 15% seen once. Uncontrolled infection, other autoimmune disease, pregnancy or lactation excluded patients. The V and J ends lost 0 bases and 3 bases respectively, with 11 bases between them. Germline V gene lookup returns CDR1 DFQATT and CDR2 SNEGSKA (reference sequence). The CDR3 has 15 residues.

This TCR was sampled from a woman younger than 30 with Graves' hyperthyroidism. Sequencing input: blood. The J gene is TRBJ2-2, the V gene TRBV20-1, with a possible D match to TRBD2 (5 bases). CDR3 coding DNA: TGCAGTGCTAGAGAAGGAATGCGGGACACCGGGGAGCTGTTTTTT. Amino acids: CSAREGMRDTGELFF.